The entry below gives a single TCR beta chain sequence along with its context. Its antigen is undetermined. The data originate from a study of cytomegalovirus exposure and HLA in healthy donors. Study-wide background: A subsequent analysis reported that the roughly 120 validation repertoires were produced on the same platform that had also been used for the roughly 670 first-cohort repertoires. Study-wide results and caveats: The classifier reportedly diagnosed cytomegalovirus status with high sensitivity and specificity.

The protocol was immunoSEQ multiplex PCR, while the TCRdb copy is restricted to in-frame clones and leaves out a portion. The sample has 150,000 to 200,000 clones, less than 90% seen once. This CDR3 contains 14 residues. Germline lookup yields CDR1 SNHLY and CDR2 FYNNEI. V dropped 7 bases and J dropped 1 base, with 10 bases sitting between them. This chain links TRBV2 with TRBJ2-2; D gene unclear. The source is a woman aged 25 to 39 in good health and CMV-seronegative. The sample consisted of PBMCs. The CDR3 loop is CASIGWKNTGELFF. In nucleotides, the CDR3 is TGTGCCAGCATAGGGTGGAAGAACACCGGGGAGCTGTTTTTT.